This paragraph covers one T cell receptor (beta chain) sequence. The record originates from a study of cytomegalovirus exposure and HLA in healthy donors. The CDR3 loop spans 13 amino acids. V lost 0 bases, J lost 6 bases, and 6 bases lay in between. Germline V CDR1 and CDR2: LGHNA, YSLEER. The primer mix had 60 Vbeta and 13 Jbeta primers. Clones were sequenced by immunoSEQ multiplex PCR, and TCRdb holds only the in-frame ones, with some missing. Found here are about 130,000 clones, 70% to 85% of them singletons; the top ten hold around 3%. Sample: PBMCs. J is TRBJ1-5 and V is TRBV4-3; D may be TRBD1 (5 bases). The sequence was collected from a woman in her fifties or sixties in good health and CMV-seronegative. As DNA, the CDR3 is TGCGCCAGCAGCCAAGACAGGGTTCAGCCCCAGCATTTT. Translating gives CASSQDRVQPQHF.